This entry describes one T cell receptor (beta chain). What it binds is unknown. Germline CDR1 is MNHEY and CDR2 is SVGAGI. V was cut by 4 bases and J by 9 bases, with 13 bases left in between. This CDR3 has 14 residues. This entry comes from a study of beta chain features in type 1 diabetes. Points from the study as a whole: Whether HLA type influences TCRB rearrangement remained unresolved here. Moderate but significant shortening of TCRB CDR3s was recorded in all four CD4+ subsets from Type 1 diabetes patients.

Since all of the isolated RNA was reverse transcribed, expressed TCRB transcripts were what got sequenced. The protocol was immunoSEQ multiplex PCR, while the TCRdb copy is restricted to in-frame clones and leaves out a portion. The data hold about 650,000 clones, with around 12% observed a single time. The chain recombines TRBV6-5 with TRBJ1-6, with D perhaps matching TRBD1 (5 bases). Sequenced input: naive CD4+ T cells from blood. The clonotype originates from a man aged 25 to 45 with type 1 diabetes. The CDR3 sequence: CASSFRERSSPLHF. The CDR3 nucleotides are TGTGCCAGCAGTTTCAGGGAGCGAAGTTCACCCCTCCACTTT.